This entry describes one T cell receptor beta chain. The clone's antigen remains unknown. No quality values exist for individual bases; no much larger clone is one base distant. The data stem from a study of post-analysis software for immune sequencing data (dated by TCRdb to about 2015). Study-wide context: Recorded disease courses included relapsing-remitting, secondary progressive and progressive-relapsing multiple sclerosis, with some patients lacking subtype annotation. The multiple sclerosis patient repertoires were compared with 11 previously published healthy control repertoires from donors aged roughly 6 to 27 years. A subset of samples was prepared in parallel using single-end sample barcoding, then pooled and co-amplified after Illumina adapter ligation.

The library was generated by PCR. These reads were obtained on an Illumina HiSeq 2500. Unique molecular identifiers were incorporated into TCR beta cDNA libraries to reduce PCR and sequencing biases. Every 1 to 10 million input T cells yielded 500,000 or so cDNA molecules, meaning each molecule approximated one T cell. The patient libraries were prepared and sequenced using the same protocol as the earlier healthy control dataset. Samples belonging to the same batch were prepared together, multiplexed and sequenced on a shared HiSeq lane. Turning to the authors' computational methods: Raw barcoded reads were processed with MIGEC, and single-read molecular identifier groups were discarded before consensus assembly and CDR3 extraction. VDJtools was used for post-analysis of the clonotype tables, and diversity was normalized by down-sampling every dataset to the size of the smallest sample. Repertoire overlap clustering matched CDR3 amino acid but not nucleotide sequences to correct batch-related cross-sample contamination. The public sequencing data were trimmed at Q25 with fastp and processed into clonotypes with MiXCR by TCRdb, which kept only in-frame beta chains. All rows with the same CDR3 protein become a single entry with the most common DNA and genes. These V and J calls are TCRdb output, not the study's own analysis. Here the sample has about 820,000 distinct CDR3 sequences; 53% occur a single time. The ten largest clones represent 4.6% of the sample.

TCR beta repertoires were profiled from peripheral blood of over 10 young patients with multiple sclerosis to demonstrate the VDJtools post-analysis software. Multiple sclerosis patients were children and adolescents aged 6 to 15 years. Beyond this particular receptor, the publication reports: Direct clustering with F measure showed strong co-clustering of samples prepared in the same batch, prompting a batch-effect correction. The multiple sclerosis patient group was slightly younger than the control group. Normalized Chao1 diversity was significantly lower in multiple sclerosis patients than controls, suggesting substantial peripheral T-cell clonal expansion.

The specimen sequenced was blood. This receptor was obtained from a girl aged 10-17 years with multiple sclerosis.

The sequenced DNA is TGTGCCAGCAGTTTTCGCGACAGGGGAGGGGCTAGCTATGGCTACACCTTC. This is translated as CASSFRDRGGASYGYTF. Recombination connected TRBV28 to TRBJ1-2; 8 nucleotides in the junction match TRBD1. Unmatched junction bases come to 13, with V trimmed by 3 bases and J by 4 bases. The germline V gene supplies CDR1 MDHEN and CDR2 SYDVKM. From the cysteine up to the phenylalanine, the CDR3 has a length of 17 residues. Only CDR3 DNA is held: 51 bases, read in frame from base 1.